Sequencing of this TCR beta chain was carried out in a study of cytomegalovirus exposure and HLA in healthy donors. Findings of the study overall: Researchers reported in a later analysis that a missense DCLRE1C variant was tied to TCR beta V- and J-gene trimming.

As to this clone: The antigen is unknown.

The CDR3 is 14 residues long. From germline, CDR1 is MRHNA and CDR2 SNTAGT. V shed 5 bases, J shed 7 bases, and the junction held 8 bases outside the gene matches. The PCR ran on 60 Vbeta and 13 Jbeta primers. Some clones are missing from TCRdb's copy, which holds only in-frame ones; the method was immunoSEQ multiplex PCR. The repertoire holds roughly 100,000 clones, with 78% as singletons. The sequence was collected from a middle-aged woman in good health and CMV-seronegative. The chain couples TRBV6-4 to TRBJ2-1; 7 bases agree with TRBD1. The source material was PBMCs. CDR3 sequence reads: CASSPGTATNEQFF. The CDR3 DNA follows: TGTGCCAGCAGTCCCGGGACAGCTACTAATGAGCAGTTCTTC.